The 10 T cell receptor beta chains below all came from one sample that was sequenced in a study of OX40 agonist ivuxolimab in advanced cancers. The data were produced by immunoSEQ multiplex PCR, yet TCRdb's version contains in-frame clones alone and is incomplete. Of 30,000 or so clones listed, 80% to 90% are singletons. The specimen comprised CD4+ or CD8+ T cells sorted from blood, sampled in a trial of the OX40 agonist ivuxolimab. These receptor sequences come from an adult with an advanced solid tumor such as melanoma, head and neck, liver or kidney cancer.

The chain joins TRBV6-1 to TRBJ2-7, with TRBD2 matching over 8 bases. The CDR3 has 15 amino acids. Germline trimming cut 5 bases from V and 0 bases from J; bases unmatched to any gene: 6. Germline V gene lookup returns CDR1 MNHNS and CDR2 SASEGT. CDR3 in DNA: TGTGCCAGCAGTATAACTAGCGGAATCTCCTACGAGCAGTACTTC. Protein sequence: CASSITSGISYEQYF.

This chain links TRBV15 with TRBJ1-1, with D unresolved. The length of the CDR3 is 16 residues. Germline V gene lookup returns CDR1 LNHNV and CDR2 YYDKDF (reference sequence). V was shortened by 0 bases and J by 0 bases, with 11 bases between the two germline ends. CDR3: CATSREFGGLNTEAFF. The CDR3 DNA sequence: TGTGCCACCAGCAGAGAATTTGGTGGGCTGAACACTGAAGCTTTCTTT.

The chain carries TRBV28 and TRBJ2-1; 7 nucleotides line up with TRBD1. CDR3 length equals 15 residues. Germline CDR1 MDHEN, CDR2 SYDVKM. V gave up 7 bases and J gave up 0 bases; unmatched junction bases: 6. The CDR3 protein is CASTTTGHSYNEQFF. CDR3 nucleotide sequence: TGTGCCAGCACGACGACAGGGCACTCCTACAATGAGCAGTTCTTC.

V gene TRBV28 combines with J gene TRBJ2-3; TRBD1 is a possible D gene (6 bases). V was trimmed by 6 bases and J by 2 bases, leaving 15 bases between them. CDR1 is MDHEN and CDR2 is SYDVKM in the germline V gene. The CDR3 runs 15 residues. In DNA, the CDR3 is TGTGCCAGCAGCCCCCGAGGGGGAGACACAGATACGCAGTATTTT. It encodes CASSPRGGDTDTQYF.

The gene calls are TRBV28 and TRBJ2-1, with D perhaps TRBD1 or TRBD2 (5 bases each). Germline CDR1 reads MDHEN; CDR2 reads SYDVKM. The CDR3 totals 12 residues. Trimming cost V 5 bases and J 13 bases, with 15 bases left between them. The DNA of the CDR3 is TGTGCCAGCAGTGGCAGGGAGCCCGCCCAGTTCTTC. Encoded protein: CASSGREPAQFF.

CDR3 DNA sequence: TGTGCCAGCAGCCTCCGGGATTCCTACGAGCAGTACTTC. Protein product: CASSLRDSYEQYF. The chain recombines TRBV28 with TRBJ2-7, with D possibly being TRBD2 (5 bases). CDR1 and CDR2 from the germline V gene are MDHEN and SYDVKM. This CDR3 comprises 13 residues. Deletions cut 6 bases from V and 1 base from J, with 10 bases between. Variable domain in full (rest from reference TRBV28 and TRBJ2-7): DVKVTQSSRYLVKRTGEKVFLECVQDMDHENMFWYRQDPGLGLRLIYFSYDVKMKEKGDIPEGYSVSREKKERFSLILESASTNQTSMYLCASSLRDSYEQYFGPGTRLTVT.

This clone occurred a few times. The chain uses TRBV19 and TRBJ2-7, with D maybe TRBD2 (6 bases). Trimming took off 4 bases at V and 3 bases at J, with 13 bases between the two ends. The CDR3 has 14 residues. Germline V gene lookup returns CDR1 LNHDA and CDR2 SQIVND (reference sequence). The CDR3 spells CASSTRLGHYEQYF. The DNA of the CDR3 is TGTGCCAGTAGTACCCGACTAGGCCACTACGAGCAGTACTTC. Drawing the rest from reference TRBV19 and TRBJ2-7, the complete variable domain is DGGITQSPKYLFRKEGQNVTLSCEQNLNHDAMYWYRQDPGQGLRLIYYSQIVNDFQKGDIAEGYSVSREKKESFPLTVTSAQKNPTAFYLCASSTRLGHYEQYFGPGTRLTVT.

CDR3 sequence reads: CASSRAPDRGYEQYF. CDR3 sequence (DNA): TGTGCCAGCAGCCGCGCCCCGGACAGGGGTTACGAGCAGTACTTC. The chain recombines TRBV6-5 with TRBJ2-7; 9 bases align to TRBD1. The CDR3 spans 15 residues. CDR1 is MNHEY and CDR2 is SVGAGI in the germline V gene. V gave up 6 bases and J gave up 4 bases; unmatched junction bases: 10.

The chain uses TRBV11-2 and TRBJ2-2; 8 nucleotides align to TRBD1. The CDR3 is made up of 15 amino acids. Germline V gene lookup returns CDR1 SGHAT and CDR2 FQNNGV. V lost 4 bases to trimming and J lost 4 bases; unmatched junction nucleotides: 5. CDR3 DNA: TGTGCCAGCAGCTACACCACAGGGGGCACCGGGGAGCTGTTTTTT. It encodes CASSYTTGGTGELFF. Filled out from reference TRBV11-2 and TRBJ2-2, the complete variable domain reads EAGVAQSPRYKIIEKRQSVAFWCNPISGHATLYWYQQILGQGPKLLIQFQNNGVVDDSQLPKDRFSAERLKGVDSTLKIQPAKLEDSAVYLCASSYTTGGTGELFFGEGSRLTVL.

This clone was seen a handful of times. This CDR3 is also generated by other DNA sequences in the sample. This chain links TRBV19 with TRBJ1-1, with D unresolved. This CDR3 has 11 residues. V dropped 3 bases and J dropped 5 bases, with 4 bases sitting between them. Germline CDR1 and CDR2: LNHDA and SQIVND (reference sequence). CDR3 coding DNA: TGTGCCAGTAGTATCGTAACTGAAGCTTTCTTT. This encodes CASSIVTEAFF.